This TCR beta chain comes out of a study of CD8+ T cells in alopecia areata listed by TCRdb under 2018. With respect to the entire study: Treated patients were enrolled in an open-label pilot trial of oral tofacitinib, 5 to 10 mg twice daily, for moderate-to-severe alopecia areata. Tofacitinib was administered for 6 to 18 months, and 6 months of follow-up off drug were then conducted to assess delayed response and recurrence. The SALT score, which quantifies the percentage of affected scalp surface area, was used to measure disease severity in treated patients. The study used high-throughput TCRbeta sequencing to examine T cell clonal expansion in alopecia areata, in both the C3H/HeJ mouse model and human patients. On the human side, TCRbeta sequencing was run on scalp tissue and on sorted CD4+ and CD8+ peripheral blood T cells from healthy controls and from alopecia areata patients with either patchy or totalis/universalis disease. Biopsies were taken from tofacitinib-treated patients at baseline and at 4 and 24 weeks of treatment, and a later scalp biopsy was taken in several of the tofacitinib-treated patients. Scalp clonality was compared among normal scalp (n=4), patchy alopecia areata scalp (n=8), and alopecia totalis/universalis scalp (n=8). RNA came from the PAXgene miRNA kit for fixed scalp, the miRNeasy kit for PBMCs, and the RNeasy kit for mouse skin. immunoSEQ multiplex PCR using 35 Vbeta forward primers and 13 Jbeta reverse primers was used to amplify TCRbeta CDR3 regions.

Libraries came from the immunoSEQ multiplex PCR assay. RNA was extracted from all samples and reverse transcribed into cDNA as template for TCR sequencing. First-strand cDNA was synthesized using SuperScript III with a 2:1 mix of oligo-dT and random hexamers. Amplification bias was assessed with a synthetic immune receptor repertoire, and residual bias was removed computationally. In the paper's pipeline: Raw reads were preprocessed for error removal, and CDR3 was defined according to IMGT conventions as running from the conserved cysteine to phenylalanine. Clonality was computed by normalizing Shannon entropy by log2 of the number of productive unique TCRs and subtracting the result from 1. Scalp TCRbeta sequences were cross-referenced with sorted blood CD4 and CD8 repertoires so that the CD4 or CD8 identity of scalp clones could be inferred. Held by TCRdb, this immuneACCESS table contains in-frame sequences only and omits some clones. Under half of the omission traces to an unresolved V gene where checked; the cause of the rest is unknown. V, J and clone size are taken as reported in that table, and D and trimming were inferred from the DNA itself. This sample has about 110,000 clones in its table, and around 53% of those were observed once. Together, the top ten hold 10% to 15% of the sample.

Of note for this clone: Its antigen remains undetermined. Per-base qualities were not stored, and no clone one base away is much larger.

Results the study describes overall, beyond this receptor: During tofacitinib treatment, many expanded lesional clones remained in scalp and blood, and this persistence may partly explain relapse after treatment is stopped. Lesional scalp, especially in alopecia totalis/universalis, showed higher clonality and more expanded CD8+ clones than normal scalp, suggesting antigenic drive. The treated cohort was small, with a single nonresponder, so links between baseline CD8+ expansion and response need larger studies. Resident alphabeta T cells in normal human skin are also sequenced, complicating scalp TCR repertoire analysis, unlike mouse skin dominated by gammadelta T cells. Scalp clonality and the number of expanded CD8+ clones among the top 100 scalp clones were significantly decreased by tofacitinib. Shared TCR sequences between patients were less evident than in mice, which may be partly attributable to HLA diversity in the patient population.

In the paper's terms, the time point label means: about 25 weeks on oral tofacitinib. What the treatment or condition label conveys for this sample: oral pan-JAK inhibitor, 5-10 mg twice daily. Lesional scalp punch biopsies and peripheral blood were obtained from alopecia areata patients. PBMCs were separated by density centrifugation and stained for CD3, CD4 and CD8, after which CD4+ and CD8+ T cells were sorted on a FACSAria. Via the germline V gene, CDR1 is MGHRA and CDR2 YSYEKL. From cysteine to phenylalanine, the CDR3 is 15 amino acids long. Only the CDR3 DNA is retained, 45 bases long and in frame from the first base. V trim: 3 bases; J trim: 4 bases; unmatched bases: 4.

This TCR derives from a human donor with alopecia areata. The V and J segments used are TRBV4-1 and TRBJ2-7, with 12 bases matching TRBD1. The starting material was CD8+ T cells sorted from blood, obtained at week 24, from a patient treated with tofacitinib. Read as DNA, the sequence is TGCGCCAGCAGCCATCCGGGACAGGGGGCTTACGAGCAGTACTTC. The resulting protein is CASSHPGQGAYEQYF.